These T cell receptor beta chains were read from a single sample in a study of cytotoxic CD8 clonotypes in ibrutinib-treated CLL. Sequencing was performed with immunoSEQ multiplex PCR; in TCRdb, only in-frame clones are kept and a portion is missing. The sample includes some 80,000 clones, about 85% seen only once; the top ten take 4.8%. The source was PBMCs, collected after 12 months of ibrutinib treatment. Receptors were obtained from a human donor with chronic lymphocytic leukemia. CDR3s include the opening cysteine and the closing phenylalanine or tryptophan. A D gene is named only where the DNA matches it firmly. Size is omitted from some rows. Given values are once, few, many or a class for expanded clones.

D gene	clone size	CDR3 length	V gene	J gene	CDR3 DNA	CDR3 protein
.	.	13	TRBV10-3	TRBJ2-7	TGTGCCATCAGGGGCCGGGGCTCCTACGAGCAGTACTTC	CAIRGRGSYEQYF
TRBD1	few	16	TRBV28	TRBJ1-5	TGTGCCAGCAGTGCCCCCCCGGGACAGGGGGTTCAGCCCCAGCATTTT	CASSAPPGQGVQPQHF
TRBD1	few	15	TRBV18	TRBJ2-4	TGTGCCAGCTCATCTACAGGGGGCACCAAAAACATTCAGTACTTC	CASSSTGGTKNIQYF
.	.	14	TRBV28	TRBJ1-2	TGTGCCAGCAGTTTTGGGGGCACCTACTATGGCTACACCTTC	CASSFGGTYYGYTF
.	.	14	TRBV7-2	TRBJ2-3	TGTGCCAGCAGCCTAGGGACGGTGGGGGATACGCAGTATTTT	CASSLGTVGDTQYF
.	.	14	TRBV5-4	TRBJ2-7	TGTGCCAGCAGCCCCAACCGGGATCCCTACGAGCAGTACTTC	CASSPNRDPYEQYF
.	.	12	TRBV2	TRBJ2-7	TGTGCCAGCAGTGAGGTTGGGGGCGAGCAGTACTTC	CASSEVGGEQYF
TRBD1	.	13	TRBV6-1	TRBJ2-7	TGTGCCAGCAACCACAGGGGGCTGGGCGAGCAGTACTTC	CASNHRGLGEQYF
.	.	12	TRBV28	TRBJ2-7	TGTGCCAGCAGTCCGAGCTCCTACGAGCAGTACTTC	CASSPSSYEQYF
.	.	15	TRBV28	TRBJ2-7	TGTGCCAGCAGACCCCTCCCCGGTTGGACCTACGAGCAGTACTTC	CASRPLPGWTYEQYF
TRBD2	.	13	TRBV5-1	TRBJ2-7	TGCGCCAGCAGTCGAGGACTAGCGCGCGAGCAGTACTTC	CASSRGLAREQYF
TRBD2	.	15	TRBV11-2	TRBJ2-2	TGTGCCAGCAGCTTGAGGGGAGGGGCTGGCGGGGAGCTGTTTTTT	CASSLRGGAGGELFF
.	.	13	TRBV6-6	TRBJ1-1	TGTGCCAGCAGTTCCAGGGACAACACTGAAGCTTTCTTT	CASSSRDNTEAFF
.	.	13	TRBV5-1	TRBJ2-3	TGCGCCAGCAGCTTCCGCCATGCAGATACGCAGTATTTT	CASSFRHADTQYF
TRBD2	.	13	TRBV6-5	TRBJ2-7	TGTGCCAGCAGCCCCGGACTAGCGGGGGAGCAGTACTTC	CASSPGLAGEQYF
TRBD1	.	18	TRBV5-6	TRBJ1-6	TGTGCCAGCAGCTGGTGGACAGGGAACTTGCGGTATAATTCACCCCTCCACTTT	CASSWWTGNLRYNSPLHF
TRBD1	.	16	TRBV28	TRBJ1-6	TGTGCCAGCAGTACATGGGGGACAGCCCACAATTCACCCCTCCACTTT	CASSTWGTAHNSPLHF
TRBD2	.	16	TRBV7-6	TRBJ2-3	TGTGCCAGCAGCTTAGTCCCAGCGGGGAGCACAGATACGCAGTATTTT	CASSLVPAGSTDTQYF
.	.	16	TRBV7-9	TRBJ1-4	TGTGCCAGCAGCTTACCCGCCGACCCAACTAATGAAAAACTGTTTTTT	CASSLPADPTNEKLFF
.	.	14	TRBV7-7	TRBJ2-4	TGTGCCAGCAGCCCCCGATTGACCAAAAACATTCAGTACTTC	CASSPRLTKNIQYF
.	few	14	TRBV7-9	TRBJ1-6	TGTGCCAGCAGCTTAGCCGCGACAGGTGGACCCCTCCACTTT	CASSLAATGGPLHF
.	.	13	TRBV18	TRBJ2-3	TGTGCCAGCTCACCGAGCCTCACAGATACGCAGTATTTT	CASSPSLTDTQYF
.	once	14	TRBV29-1	TRBJ2-3	TGCAGCGTTGTGAGGGGGGCCCGGTCAGATACGCAGTATTTT	CSVVRGARSDTQYF
TRBD2	.	16	TRBV7-3	TRBJ2-1	TGTGCCAGCAGCCTACATAGCGGGGCGGGGTACAATGAGCAGTTCTTC	CASSLHSGAGYNEQFF
TRBD1	.	15	TRBV30	TRBJ2-7	TGTGCCTGGAGTATCGTCGGGACAGGGTTCTACGAGCAGTACTTC	CAWSIVGTGFYEQYF
.	.	13	TRBV7-8	TRBJ2-7	TGTGCCAGCAGCTTACGTCGCGGCTACGAGCAGTACTTC	CASSLRRGYEQYF
TRBD1	.	13	TRBV30	TRBJ1-6	TGTGCCTGGAGTCCCGGGACAGGGACACCCCTCCACTTT	CAWSPGTGTPLHF
.	.	14	TRBV28	TRBJ1-6	TGTGCCAGCAGTTCCCAGGGTCTGGGATCACCCCTCCACTTT	CASSSQGLGSPLHF
.	.	15	TRBV23-1	TRBJ2-7	TGCGCCAGCAGCCCAGGTGCCCTACAGGCCTACGAGCAGTACTTC	CASSPGALQAYEQYF
TRBD1	.	13	TRBV7-9	TRBJ2-7	TGTGCCAGCAGCTTCCGGGACAGGGGCGAGCAGTACTTC	CASSFRDRGEQYF
TRBD1	once	16	TRBV27	TRBJ2-7	TGTGCCAGCAGTTTATCGAGAGGGGGCGACCCCTACGAGCAGTACTTC	CASSLSRGGDPYEQYF
.	few	14	TRBV6-4	TRBJ2-1	TGTGCCAGCAGTGACGGGCCCGAGGGCAATGAGCAGTTCTTC	CASSDGPEGNEQFF
.	.	10	TRBV20-1	TRBJ2-5	TGCAGTGCTAGAGTTGAGACCCAGTACTTC	CSARVETQYF
.	.	13	TRBV7-2	TRBJ2-5	TGTGCCAGCAGCGCGAGGAGCGGCGAGACCCAGTACTTC	CASSARSGETQYF
TRBD2	.	16	TRBV4-2	TRBJ2-3	TGTGCCAGCAGCCAAGCCCGGGGGGGAGGTACAGATACGCAGTATTTT	CASSQARGGGTDTQYF
.	.	15	TRBV4-2	TRBJ1-2	TGTGCCAGCAGCCAAGAACTGGGGGCAGTCTATGGCTACACCTTC	CASSQELGAVYGYTF
.	.	16	TRBV4-2	TRBJ2-3	TGTGCCAGCAGCTTAGTCGGGACGCCCGGGGCAGATACGCAGTATTTT	CASSLVGTPGADTQYF
.	.	16	TRBV7-9	TRBJ2-3	TGTGCCAGCAGTATTATGGGCCTACGAGGCACAGATACGCAGTATTTT	CASSIMGLRGTDTQYF
.	few	14	TRBV30	TRBJ1-1	TGTGCCTGGAGTGTAGGACACCAGAACACTGAAGCTTTCTTT	CAWSVGHQNTEAFF
.	.	13	TRBV5-1	TRBJ1-1	TGCGCCAGCCAACTAAGGGGGAACACTGAAGCTTTCTTT	CASQLRGNTEAFF
TRBD2	.	14	TRBV7-3	TRBJ2-2	TGTGCCAGCAGCCCCGGACTAGCCGTCGGGGAGCTGTTTTTT	CASSPGLAVGELFF
TRBD1	.	12	TRBV7-2	TRBJ2-1	TGTGCCAGCAGCTCGCGGACAGGGGGCGAGTTCTTC	CASSSRTGGEFF
.	.	12	TRBV7-2	TRBJ1-2	TGTGCCAGCAGCTCAAACAGGGTAGGCTACACCTTC	CASSSNRVGYTF
.	.	13	TRBV23-1	TRBJ1-2	TGCGCCAGCAGTCGGGTGGCTAACTATGGCTACACCTTC	CASSRVANYGYTF
.	.	14	TRBV11-1	TRBJ2-6	TGTGCCAGCGCCCGGCCCTCTGGGGCCAACGTCCTGACTTTC	CASARPSGANVLTF
TRBD2	.	12	TRBV30	TRBJ2-3	TGTGCCTGGAGGCCCTCGGGGGGTACGCAGTATTTT	CAWRPSGGTQYF
.	.	15	TRBV7-9	TRBJ1-1	TGTGCCAGCAGCTTAGGTCAGGACATGAACACTGAAGCTTTCTTT	CASSLGQDMNTEAFF
.	.	15	TRBV9	TRBJ2-1	TGTGCCAGCAACACTCCAGGGTACGCCTACAATGAGCAGTTCTTC	CASNTPGYAYNEQFF
.	.	15	TRBV7-8	TRBJ1-3	TGTGCCAGCAGCTTAGCTGGGGGGGGCGGAAACACCATATATTTT	CASSLAGGGGNTIYF
.	.	13	TRBV18	TRBJ2-6	TGTGCCAGCTCAGCGGGGACCGCCAACGTCCTGACTTTC	CASSAGTANVLTF
TRBD1	.	13	TRBV27	TRBJ1-2	TGTGCCAGCAGGGGACAGGGTATGAGTGGCTACACCTTC	CASRGQGMSGYTF
TRBD1	.	15	TRBV5-6	TRBJ1-3	TGTGCCAGCAGCGCCGGGACAGGGCTCGGAAACACCATATATTTT	CASSAGTGLGNTIYF
.	large	13	TRBV18	TRBJ1-1	TGTGCCAGCTTTTGGGCCCCCCTGGCACAAGCTTTCTTT	CASFWAPLAQAFF
.	.	13	TRBV28	TRBJ2-5	TGTGCCAGCAGCCCCCCGTTCCCAGAGACCCAGTACTTC	CASSPPFPETQYF
.	once	15	TRBV28	TRBJ1-1	TGTGCCAGCACGCCTCGGACAGCCATGAACACTGAAGCTTTCTTT	CASTPRTAMNTEAFF
TRBD2	.	16	TRBV18	TRBJ2-7	TGTGCCAGCTCACCATCCTCGGGGGCGGGAGGCTACGAGCAGTACTTC	CASSPSSGAGGYEQYF
.	.	15	TRBV19	TRBJ1-4	TGTGCCAGTAGTATAGGGGGCAGGGAAGCAGAAAAACTGTTTTTT	CASSIGGREAEKLFF
.	.	14	TRBV28	TRBJ2-7	TGTGCCAGCAGTCTCCCCCAGGGGGGGGACTCCAACCAATTC	CASSLPQGGDSNQF